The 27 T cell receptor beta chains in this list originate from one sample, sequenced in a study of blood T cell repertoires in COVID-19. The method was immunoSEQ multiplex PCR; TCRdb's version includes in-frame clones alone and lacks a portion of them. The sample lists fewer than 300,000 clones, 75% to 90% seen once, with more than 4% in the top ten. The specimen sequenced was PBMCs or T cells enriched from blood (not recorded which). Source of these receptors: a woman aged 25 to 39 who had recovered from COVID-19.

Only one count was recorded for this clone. CDR3 DNA sequence: TGTGCCAGCAGCTTAGTGGAAGACCGGGACAGGTCTACCTACGAGCAGTACTTC. This encodes CASSLVEDRDRSTYEQYF. V usage is TRBV13 and J usage is TRBJ2-7; 8 bases are a match to TRBD1. This CDR3 region has 18 residues. Germline V gene sequence: CDR1 PRHDT, CDR2 FYEKMQ (reference sequence). J was trimmed by 2 bases and V by 1 base; bases with no gene match: 13.

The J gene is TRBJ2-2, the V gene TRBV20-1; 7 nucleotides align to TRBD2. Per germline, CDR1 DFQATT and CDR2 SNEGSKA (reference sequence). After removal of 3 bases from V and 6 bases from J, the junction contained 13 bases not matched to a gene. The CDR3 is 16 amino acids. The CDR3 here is CSASRAGLKRSGELFF. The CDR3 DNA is TGCAGTGCTAGTAGGGCGGGACTAAAGAGATCCGGGGAGCTGTTTTTT.

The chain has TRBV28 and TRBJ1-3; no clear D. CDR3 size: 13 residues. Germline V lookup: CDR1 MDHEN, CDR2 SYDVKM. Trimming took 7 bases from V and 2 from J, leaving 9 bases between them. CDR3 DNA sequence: TGTGCCAGCATCGGGAGGCCTGGAAACACCATATATTTT. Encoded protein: CASIGRPGNTIYF.

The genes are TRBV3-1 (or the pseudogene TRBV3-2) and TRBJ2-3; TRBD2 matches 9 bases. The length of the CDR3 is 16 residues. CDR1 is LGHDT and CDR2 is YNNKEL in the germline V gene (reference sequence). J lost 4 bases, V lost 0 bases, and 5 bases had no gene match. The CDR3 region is CASSQDWREGPDTQYF. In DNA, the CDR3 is TGTGCCAGCAGCCAAGATTGGCGGGAGGGCCCAGATACGCAGTATTTT.

The CDR3 bases are TGCAGTTGGACTAGCGGGAGTAGGCAGTATTTT. It encodes CSWTSGSRQYF. V is TRBV20-1 and J is TRBJ2-3, with 13 bases fitting TRBD2. The germline V gene encodes CDR1 DFQATT and CDR2 SNEGSKA (reference sequence). With V trimmed by 8 bases and J by 11 bases, 4 bases remained unmatched. There are 11 residues in the CDR3.

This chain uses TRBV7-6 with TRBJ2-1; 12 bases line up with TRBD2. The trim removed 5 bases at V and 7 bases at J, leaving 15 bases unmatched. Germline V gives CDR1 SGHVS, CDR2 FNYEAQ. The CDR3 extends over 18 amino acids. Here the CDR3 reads CASSPEPTSGGAGNEQFF. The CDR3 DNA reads TGTGCCAGCAGCCCCGAACCGACTAGCGGGGGTGCGGGTAATGAGCAGTTCTTC.

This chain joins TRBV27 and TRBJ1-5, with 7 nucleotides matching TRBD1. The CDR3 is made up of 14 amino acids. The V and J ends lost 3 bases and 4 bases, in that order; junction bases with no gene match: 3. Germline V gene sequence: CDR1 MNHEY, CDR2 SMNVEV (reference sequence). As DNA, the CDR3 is TGTGCCAGCAGTTTGCCAGGGGGGAATCAGCCCCAGCATTTT. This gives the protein CASSLPGGNQPQHF.

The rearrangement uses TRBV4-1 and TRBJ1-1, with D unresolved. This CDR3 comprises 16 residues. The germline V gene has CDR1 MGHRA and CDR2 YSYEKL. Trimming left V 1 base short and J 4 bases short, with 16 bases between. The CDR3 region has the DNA TGCGCCAGCAGCCAAGGATCAGGACTCCTATTCACTGAAGCTTTCTTT. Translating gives CASSQGSGLLFTEAFF.

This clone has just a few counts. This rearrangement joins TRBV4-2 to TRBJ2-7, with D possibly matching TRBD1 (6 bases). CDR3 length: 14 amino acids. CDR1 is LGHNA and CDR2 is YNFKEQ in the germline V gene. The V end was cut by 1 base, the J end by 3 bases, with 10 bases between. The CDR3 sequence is CASSQGTDYYEQYF. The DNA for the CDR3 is TGTGCCAGCAGCCAAGGGACAGATTACTACGAGCAGTACTTC.

Written as DNA, the CDR3 is TGTGCCAGCTCACAAATAGGAGGGCAGCCCCAGCATTTT. This codes for CASSQIGGQPQHF. This chain links TRBV18 with TRBJ1-5; unclear D gene. V lost 4 bases and J lost 7, with 11 bases in between. Germline V lookup: CDR1 KGHSH, CDR2 LQKENI. The CDR3 has 13 residues.

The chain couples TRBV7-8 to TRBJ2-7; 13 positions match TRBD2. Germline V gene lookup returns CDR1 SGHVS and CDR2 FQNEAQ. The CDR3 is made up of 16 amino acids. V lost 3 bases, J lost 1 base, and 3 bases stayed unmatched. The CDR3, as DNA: TGTGCCAGCAGCTTCGGACTAGCGGGGGTTTCCTACGAGCAGTACTTC. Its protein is CASSFGLAGVSYEQYF. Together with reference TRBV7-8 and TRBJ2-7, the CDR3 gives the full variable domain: GAGVSQSPRYKVAKRGQDVALRCDPISGHVSLFWYQQALGQGPEFLTYFQNEAQLDKSGLPSDRFFAERPEGSVSTLKIQRTQQEDSAVYLCASSFGLAGVSYEQYFGPGTRLTVT.

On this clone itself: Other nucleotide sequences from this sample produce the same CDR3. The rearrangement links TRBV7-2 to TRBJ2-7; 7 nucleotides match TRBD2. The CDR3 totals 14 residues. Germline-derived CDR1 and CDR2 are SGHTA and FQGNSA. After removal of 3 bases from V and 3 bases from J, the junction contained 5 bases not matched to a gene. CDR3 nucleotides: TGTGCCAGCAGCTTGGAGCTAGCGGACTACGAGCAGTACTTC. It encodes CASSLELADYEQYF. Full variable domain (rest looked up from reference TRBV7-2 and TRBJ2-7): GAGVSQSPSNKVTEKGKDVELRCDPISGHTALYWYRQSLGQGLEFLIYFQGNSAPDKSGLPSDRFSAERTGGSVSTLTIQRTQQEDSAVYLCASSLELADYEQYFGPGTRLTVT.

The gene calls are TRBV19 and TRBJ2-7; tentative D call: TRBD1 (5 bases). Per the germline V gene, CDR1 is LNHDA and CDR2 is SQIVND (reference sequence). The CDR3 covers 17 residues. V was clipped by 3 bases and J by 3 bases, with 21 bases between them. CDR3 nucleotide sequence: TGTGCCAGTAGTATGGGAATTGACAGTACCGGCATCTACGAGCAGTACTTC. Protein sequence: CASSMGIDSTGIYEQYF.

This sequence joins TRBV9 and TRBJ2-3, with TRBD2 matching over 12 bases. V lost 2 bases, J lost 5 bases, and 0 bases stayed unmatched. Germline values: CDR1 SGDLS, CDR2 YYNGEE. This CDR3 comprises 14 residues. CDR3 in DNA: TGTGCCAGCAGCGTGGGACTAGCGGGAGATACGCAGTATTTT. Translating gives CASSVGLAGDTQYF.

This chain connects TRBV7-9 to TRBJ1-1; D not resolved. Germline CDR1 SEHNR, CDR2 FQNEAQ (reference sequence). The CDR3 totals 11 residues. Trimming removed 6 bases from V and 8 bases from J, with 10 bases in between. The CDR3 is CASSFGVEAFF. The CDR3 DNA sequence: TGTGCCAGCAGTTTCGGGGTGGAAGCTTTCTTT.

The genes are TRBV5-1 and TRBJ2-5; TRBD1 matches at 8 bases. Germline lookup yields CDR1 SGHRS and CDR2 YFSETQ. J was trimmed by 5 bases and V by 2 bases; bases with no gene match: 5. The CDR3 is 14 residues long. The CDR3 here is CASSFRDRRETQYF. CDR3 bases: TGCGCCAGCAGCTTCCGGGACAGGAGGGAGACCCAGTACTTC. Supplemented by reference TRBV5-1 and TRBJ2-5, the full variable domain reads KAGVTQTPRYLIKTRGQQVTLSCSPISGHRSVSWYQQTPGQGLQFLFEYFSETQRNKGNFPGRFSGRQFSNSRSEMNVSTLELGDSALYLCASSFRDRRETQYFGPGTRLLVL.

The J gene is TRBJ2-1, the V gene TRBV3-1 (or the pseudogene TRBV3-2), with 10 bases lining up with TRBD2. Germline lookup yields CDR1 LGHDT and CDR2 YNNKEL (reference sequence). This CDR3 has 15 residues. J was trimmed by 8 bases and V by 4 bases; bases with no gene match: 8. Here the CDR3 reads CASSPEAGGYHEQFF. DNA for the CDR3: TGTGCCAGCAGCCCGGAAGCGGGAGGGTACCATGAGCAGTTCTTC.

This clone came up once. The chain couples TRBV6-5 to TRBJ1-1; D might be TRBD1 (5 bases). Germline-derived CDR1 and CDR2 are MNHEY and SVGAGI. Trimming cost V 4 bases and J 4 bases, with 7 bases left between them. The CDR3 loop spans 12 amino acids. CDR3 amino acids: CASSSGGTEAFF. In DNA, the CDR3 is TGTGCCAGCAGTTCGGGGGGCACTGAAGCTTTCTTT.

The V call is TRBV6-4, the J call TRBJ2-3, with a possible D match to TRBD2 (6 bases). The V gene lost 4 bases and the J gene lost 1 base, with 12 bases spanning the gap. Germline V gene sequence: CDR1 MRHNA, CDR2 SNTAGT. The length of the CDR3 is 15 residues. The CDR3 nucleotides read TGTGCCAGCAGTGTATCGACGGGAGGCACAGATACGCAGTATTTT. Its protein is CASSVSTGGTDTQYF.

In DNA, the CDR3 is TGTGCCAGCAGCCAAGGAGGGACAGACTACTACTTC. It encodes CASSQGGTDYYF. The chain links TRBV11-2 to TRBJ2-5, with D perhaps TRBD1 (7 bases). From germline, CDR1 is SGHAT and CDR2 FQNNGV. The CDR3 consists of 12 residues. V was shortened by 5 bases and J by 14 bases, with 18 bases between the two germline ends.

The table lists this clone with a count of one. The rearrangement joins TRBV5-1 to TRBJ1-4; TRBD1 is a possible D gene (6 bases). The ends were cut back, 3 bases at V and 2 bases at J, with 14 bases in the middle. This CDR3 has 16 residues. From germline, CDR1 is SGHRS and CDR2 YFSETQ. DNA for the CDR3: TGCGCCAGCAGCTCCCGAGGACAGCCTACTAATGAAAAACTGTTTTTT. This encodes CASSSRGQPTNEKLFF.

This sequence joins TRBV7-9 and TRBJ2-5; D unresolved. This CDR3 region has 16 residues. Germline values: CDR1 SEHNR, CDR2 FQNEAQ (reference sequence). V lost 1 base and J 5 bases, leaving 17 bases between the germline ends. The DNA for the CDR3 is TGTGCCAGCAGCTTAGTCTTGACGGGTTTATGGGAGACCCAGTACTTC. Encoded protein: CASSLVLTGLWETQYF.

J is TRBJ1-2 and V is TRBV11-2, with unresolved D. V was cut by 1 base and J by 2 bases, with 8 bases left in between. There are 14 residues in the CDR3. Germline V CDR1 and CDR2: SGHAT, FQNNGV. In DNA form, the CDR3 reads TGTGCCAGCAGCTTAGCCGCAGAAAACTATGGCTACACCTTC. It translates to CASSLAAENYGYTF. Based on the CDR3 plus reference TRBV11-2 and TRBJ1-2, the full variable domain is EAGVAQSPRYKIIEKRQSVAFWCNPISGHATLYWYQQILGQGPKLLIQFQNNGVVDDSQLPKDRFSAERLKGVDSTLKIQPAKLEDSAVYLCASSLAAENYGYTFGSGTRLTVV.

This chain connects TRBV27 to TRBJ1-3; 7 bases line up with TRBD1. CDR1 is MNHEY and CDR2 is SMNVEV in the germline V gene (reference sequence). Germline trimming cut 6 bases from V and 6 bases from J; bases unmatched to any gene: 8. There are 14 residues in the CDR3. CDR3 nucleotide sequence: TGTGCCAGCAGACTGACAGGGAGAGAAAACACCATATATTTT. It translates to CASRLTGRENTIYF.

DNA of the CDR3: TGTGCCAGCAGCCTGCAGGATACGCAGTATTTT. Its protein is CASSLQDTQYF. The chain carries TRBV7-8 and TRBJ2-3; no reliable D call. The CDR3 has 11 residues. Trimming stripped 5 bases from V and 6 bases from J, with 6 bases between. Germline CDR1 is SGHVS and CDR2 is FQNEAQ.

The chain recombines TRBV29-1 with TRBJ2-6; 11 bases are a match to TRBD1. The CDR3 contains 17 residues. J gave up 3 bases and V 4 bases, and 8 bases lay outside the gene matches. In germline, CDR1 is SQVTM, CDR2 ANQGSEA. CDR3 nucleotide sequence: TGCAGCGTTGCCGGGACAGGGGGTCTACTTGGGGCCAACGTCCTGACTTTC. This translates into CSVAGTGGLLGANVLTF. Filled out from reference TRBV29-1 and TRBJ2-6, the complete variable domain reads SAVISQKPSRDICQRGTSLTIQCQVDSQVTMMFWYRQQPGQSLTLIATANQGSEATYESGFVIDKFPISRPNLTFSTLTVSNMSPEDSSIYLCSVAGTGGLLGANVLTFGAGSRLTVL.

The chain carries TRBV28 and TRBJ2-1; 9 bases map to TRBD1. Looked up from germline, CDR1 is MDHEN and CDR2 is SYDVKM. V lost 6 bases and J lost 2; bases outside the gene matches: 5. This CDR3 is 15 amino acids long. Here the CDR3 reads CASRLTGGTYNEQFF. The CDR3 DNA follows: TGTGCCAGCAGGTTGACAGGGGGGACCTACAATGAGCAGTTCTTC.